This T cell receptor beta chain comes out of a study of blood T cell repertoires in COVID-19. The CDR3 runs 19 residues. Germline-derived CDR1 and CDR2 are KGHSH and LQKENI. Trimming cost V 0 bases and J 5 bases, with 23 bases left between them. Authors' methods: Reference gene primer amplification yielded estimated nucleated cell counts. Assay: immunoSEQ multiplex PCR; the TCRdb copy retains only in-frame clones and omits some. The DNA gave D and trimming, while V, J and clone size come from that table. The data hold hundreds of thousands of clones, with around 91% observed a single time. The specimen was peripheral blood. The clonotype was recovered from a woman aged 18-29 years who had recovered from COVID-19. This chain links TRBV18 with TRBJ2-1, with TRBD1 as a possible D gene (5 bases). The CDR3 DNA sequence: TGTGCCAGCTCACCACCGTTATTTAGACTGGGGCCTACTGACAATGAGCAGTTCTTC. Translation: CASSPPLFRLGPTDNEQFF.